This T cell receptor beta chain was profiled in a study of blood T cell repertoires in COVID-19. Study in general: Researchers got acute and convalescent COVID-19 samples from the United States, Italy and Spain. PBMCs, B-cell-depleted T cells, or T cells provided the cDNA or gDNA that made up the material.

V gave up 3 bases and J gave up 3 bases, with 6 bases separating them. The length of the CDR3 is 12 residues. Original processing methods: Scientists estimated how many nucleated cells there were by amplifying reference gene primers. Assay used: immunoSEQ multiplex PCR; TCRdb lists only in-frame clones, some missing. That table furnishes V, J and clone size, whereas the DNA furnished D and trimming. The sample has under 250,000 clones; around 90% are singletons. The sequenced material came from PBMCs or T cells enriched from blood (not recorded which). The sequence was obtained from a woman aged 25 to 39 with acute COVID-19. The rearrangement uses TRBV12-3 or TRBV12-4 and TRBJ2-7; D remains unclear. The CDR3 loop is CASSLPYYEQYF. In DNA form, the CDR3 reads TGTGCCAGCAGTTTGCCCTACTACGAGCAGTACTTC.